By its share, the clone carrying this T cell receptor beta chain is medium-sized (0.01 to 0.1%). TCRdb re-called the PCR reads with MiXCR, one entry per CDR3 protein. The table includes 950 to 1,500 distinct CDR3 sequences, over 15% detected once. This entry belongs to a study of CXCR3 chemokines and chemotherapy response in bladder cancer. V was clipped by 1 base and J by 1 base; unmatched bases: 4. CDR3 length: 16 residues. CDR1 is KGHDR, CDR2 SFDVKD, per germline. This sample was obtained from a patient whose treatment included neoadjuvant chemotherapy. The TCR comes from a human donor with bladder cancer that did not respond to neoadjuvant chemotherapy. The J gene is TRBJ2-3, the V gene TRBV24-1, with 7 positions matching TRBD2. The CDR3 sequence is CATSDFQGGGTDTQYF. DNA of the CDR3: TGTGCCACCAGTGATTTCCAGGGAGGGGGCACAGATACGCAGTATTTT.